The next 4 T cell receptor beta chains were all read from a single sample in a study of T-cell memory formation after mild COVID-19. TCRdb called the 5' RACE reads again in MiXCR, with one record for every CDR3 protein. The table records roughly 500,000 distinct CDR3 sequences, roughly 20% of them present only once. The sample consisted of PBMCs or a T cell subset sorted from them (not recorded which). Receptors were obtained from an adult woman who had mild COVID-19 (a few samples of this study predate the infection). Cell type and time point are not known.

This clonotype was picked up a small number of times. J is TRBJ2-1 and V is TRBV9; 13 nucleotides align to TRBD2. This CDR3 comprises 19 residues. The germline gives CDR1 SGDLS, CDR2 YYNGEE. V lost 7 bases and J lost 1; bases outside the gene matches: 14. CDR3 nucleotides: TGTGCCAGCGGCAAAAGAGGCACTAGCGGGAGGGGATCCTACAATGAGCAGTTCTTC. It codes for CASGKRGTSGRGSYNEQFF. Looking up the rest from reference TRBV9 and TRBJ2-1 gives the full variable domain: DSGVTQTPKHLITATGQRVTLRCSPRSGDLSVYWYQQSLDQGLQFLIQYYNGEERAKGNILERFSAQQFPDLHSELNLSSLELGDSALYFCASGKRGTSGRGSYNEQFFGPGTRLTVL.

The chain uses TRBV27 and TRBJ1-2; D is unclear. The germline V gene has CDR1 MNHEY and CDR2 SMNVEV (reference sequence). The V end lost 6 bases, the J end lost 5 bases, and 13 bases lay between the germline ends. The CDR3 is 13 amino acids. CDR3 DNA: TGTGCCAGCAGATCTAACGTGCTGTATGGCTACACCTTC. Translated: CASRSNVLYGYTF.

The chain employs TRBV12-3 or TRBV12-4 and TRBJ2-1, with 9 bases matching TRBD2. J lost 5 bases, V lost 2 bases, and 4 bases had no gene match. The CDR3 runs to 15 residues. This chain's CDR3 is CASSLSGGHHNEQFF. The CDR3 DNA follows: TGTGCCAGCAGTTTAAGCGGGGGGCATCACAATGAGCAGTTCTTC.

This chain links TRBV4-1 with TRBJ1-1; D gene ambiguous. V was shortened by 0 bases and J by 5 bases, with 10 bases between the two germline ends. There are 14 residues in the CDR3. CDR1 is MGHRA, CDR2 YSYEKL, per germline. The chain's CDR3 is CASSQDLWWTEAFF. Written as DNA, the CDR3 is TGCGCCAGCAGCCAAGATCTTTGGTGGACTGAAGCTTTCTTT.